Shown below are 4 T cell receptor beta chains from a single sample sequenced in a study of a mutant IDH1 vaccine in newly diagnosed glioma. Here immunoSEQ multiplex PCR was the method, and the copy in TCRdb shows in-frame clones only, minus some. Among approximately 81,000 clones listed, 85% were seen once. No antigen has been assigned to these receptors. The sample's time point: week 23, last vaccination. Each vaccine dose was 300 ug of mutant IDH1 20-mer peptide, with topical imiquimod. Source: PBMCs, taken from a glioma patient whose treatment included an IDH1 peptide vaccine. The receptor source for this set is a man between 25 and 39 years old with glioma. Some clones in this sample may be carry-over from other donors' samples.

This clone was observed a handful of times. The CDR3 sequence: CASSLGGGGSYEQYF. The CDR3 nucleotides read TGTGCCAGCAGCTTAGGTGGCGGGGGCTCCTACGAGCAGTACTTC. The V call is TRBV7-2, the J call TRBJ2-7; 7 positions match TRBD2. Germline V gene lookup returns CDR1 SGHTA and CDR2 FQGNSA. The length of the CDR3 is 15 residues. Germline trimming cut 1 base from V and 0 bases from J; bases unmatched to any gene: 3.

The chain has TRBV5-1 and TRBJ1-1; D remains unclear. Germline V gene lookup returns CDR1 SGHRS and CDR2 YFSETQ. Trimming left V 0 bases short and J 5 bases short, with 8 bases between. This CDR3 spans 13 amino acids. The CDR3 is CASSLARNTEAFF. In nucleotides, the CDR3 is TGCGCCAGCAGCTTGGCGAGGAATACTGAAGCTTTCTTT.

The rearrangement uses TRBV2 and TRBJ2-1; no clear D. V dropped 5 bases and J dropped 5 bases, with 4 bases sitting between them. Per germline, CDR1 SNHLY and CDR2 FYNNEI. The CDR3 is 11 residues long. CDR3 nucleotide sequence: TGTGCCAGCAGTTTAAACAATGAGCAGTTCTTC. Amino acid sequence: CASSLNNEQFF.

The chain couples TRBV5-4 to TRBJ1-2; D is perhaps TRBD1 (5 bases). CDR1 is SGHNT, CDR2 YYREEE, per germline (reference sequence). With 2 bases removed from V and 2 bases from J, the gap between germline ends came to 13 bases. The CDR3 is 15 residues long. The CDR3 sequence: CASSFPGAGNYGYTF. In nucleotides, the CDR3 is TGTGCCAGCAGCTTTCCTGGGGCAGGGAACTATGGCTACACCTTC. The full variable domain, with the rest looked up from reference TRBV5-4 and TRBJ1-2, is ETGVTQSPTHLIKTRGQQVTLRCSSQSGHNTVSWYQQALGQGPQFIFQYYREEENGRGNFPPRFSGLQFPNYSSELNVNALELDDSALYLCASSFPGAGNYGYTFGSGTRLTVV.